A selection of T cell receptor beta chains follows, all from one sample in a study of cytomegalovirus exposure and HLA in healthy donors. This table comes from immunoSEQ multiplex PCR, and its TCRdb copy is limited to in-frame clones, with some not included. The data contain about 140,000 clones, approximately 80% of them seen just once; the ten biggest clones take up 1.4% to 1.5%. The sequencing input was PBMCs. Receptor source: a man aged 30 to 45 in good health and CMV-seropositive. The CDR3 runs from the conserved cysteine through the conserved F or W. The D gene is left open where the match is weak. Part of the rows lack a size; the others show once, few, many or a class for expanded clones.

>18|.|TRBJ2-3|TRBD1|TRBV28
CASSSPLQGANFPDTQYF
TGTGCCAGCAGTTCGCCCCTACAGGGGGCAAATTTCCCAGATACGCAGTATTTT
>16|.|TRBJ1-4|.|TRBV7-9
CASSQGQGGSNEKLFF
TGTGCCAGCAGCCAGGGACAAGGGGGATCTAATGAAAAACTGTTTTTT
>14|.|TRBJ2-3|.|TRBV2
CASRAGVSTDTQYF
TGTGCCAGCAGGGCAGGGGTGAGCACAGATACGCAGTATTTT
>16|few|TRBJ1-1|.|TRBV4-2
CASSQGYWGGGTEAFF
TGTGCCAGCAGCCAAGGGTATTGGGGGGGAGGGACTGAAGCTTTCTTT
>15|.|TRBJ2-1|TRBD1|TRBV5-4
CASSLEDREWDEQFF
TGTGCCAGCAGCCTGGAGGACAGGGAGTGGGATGAGCAGTTCTTC
>15|.|TRBJ2-6|TRBD1|TRBV7-9
CASSRDRSGANVLTF
TGTGCCAGCAGCCGGGACAGATCTGGGGCCAACGTCCTGACTTTC
>13|.|TRBJ1-1|.|TRBV29-1
CSVEGTIYTEAFF
TGCAGCGTTGAAGGGACAATCTACACTGAAGCTTTCTTT
>15|.|TRBJ1-5|.|TRBV5-1
CASSLGQAVNQPQHF
TGCGCCAGCAGCTTGGGGCAGGCCGTCAATCAGCCCCAGCATTTT
>12|few|TRBJ1-2|.|TRBV6-6
CASSYSSYGYTF
TGTGCCAGCAGTTACTCCAGCTATGGCTACACCTTC
>15|once|TRBJ1-5|TRBD1|TRBV19
CASSIQGARNQPQHF
TGTGCCAGTAGTATACAGGGGGCGCGAAACCAGCCCCAGCATTTT
>14|.|TRBJ2-5|.|TRBV19
CASRTTDSQETQYF
TGTGCCAGTAGGACAACTGACAGTCAAGAGACCCAGTACTTC
>15|.|TRBJ2-1|.|TRBV28
CASSLPTDRSNEQFF
TGTGCCAGCAGTTTACCGACAGACCGCTCGAATGAGCAGTTCTTC
>15|.|TRBJ2-1|TRBD2|TRBV7-3
CASSVGTSRGDEQFF
TGTGCCAGCAGTGTCGGGACTAGCAGGGGAGATGAGCAGTTCTTC
>15|.|TRBJ2-5|.|TRBV5-1
CASSYSTGREETQYF
TGCGCCAGCAGCTACTCGACAGGAAGGGAGGAGACCCAGTACTTC
>19|.|TRBJ2-3|TRBD1|TRBV7-2
CASSYQVGGTGSHTDTQYF
TGTGCCAGCAGCTACCAGGTGGGGGGGACAGGGTCACATACAGATACGCAGTATTTT
>12|few|TRBJ1-4|.|TRBV19
CASRKTAEKLFF
TGTGCCAGTAGAAAGACAGCCGAAAAACTGTTTTTT
>14|.|TRBJ2-1|TRBD1|TRBV29-1
CSVDSTTGTNEQFF
TGCAGCGTTGATTCTACGACAGGGACCAATGAGCAGTTCTTC
>14|.|TRBJ2-5|.|TRBV21-1
CASTPGGWGETQYF
TGTGCCAGCACACCCGGCGGGTGGGGAGAGACCCAGTACTTC